The entry below describes one T cell receptor beta chain. Looked up from germline, CDR1 is SGHVS and CDR2 is FNYEAQ. After removal of 1 base from V and 3 bases from J, the junction contained 11 bases not matched to a gene. There are 17 residues in the CDR3. The sample comes from a study of cytomegalovirus exposure and HLA in healthy donors. This PCR relied on a set of 60 Vbeta primers and 13 Jbeta primers. Data came from immunoSEQ multiplex PCR; TCRdb stores just in-frame clones and leaves some out. In the table there are some 150,000 clones, approximately 80% of which are singletons. Sequences were obtained from PBMCs. The chain combines TRBV7-6 with TRBJ2-7; 8 nucleotides line up with TRBD1. The sequence derives from a woman under 30 in good health and CMV-seronegative. The CDR3 here is CASSLGGRTGLGYEQYF. The CDR3 DNA is TGTGCCAGCAGCTTAGGGGGGCGGACAGGGTTGGGCTACGAGCAGTACTTC.